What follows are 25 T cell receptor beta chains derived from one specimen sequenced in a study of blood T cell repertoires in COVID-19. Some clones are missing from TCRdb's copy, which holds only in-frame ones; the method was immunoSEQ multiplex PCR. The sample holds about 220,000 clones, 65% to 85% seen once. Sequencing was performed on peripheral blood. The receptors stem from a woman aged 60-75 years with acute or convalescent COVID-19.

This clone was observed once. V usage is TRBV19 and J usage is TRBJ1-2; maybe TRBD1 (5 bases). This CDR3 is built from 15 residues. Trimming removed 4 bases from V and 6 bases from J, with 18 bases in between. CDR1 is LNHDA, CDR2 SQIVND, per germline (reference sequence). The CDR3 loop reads CASSTGLRTGHGYTF. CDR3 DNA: TGTGCCAGTAGTACGGGACTCCGGACCGGTCATGGCTACACCTTC.

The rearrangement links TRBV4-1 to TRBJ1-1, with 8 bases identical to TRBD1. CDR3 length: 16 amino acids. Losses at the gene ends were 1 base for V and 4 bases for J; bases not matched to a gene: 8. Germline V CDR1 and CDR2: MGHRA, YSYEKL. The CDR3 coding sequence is TGCGCCAGCAGCCAAGGGGACAGGCTCTTCGGCACTGAAGCTTTCTTT. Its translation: CASSQGDRLFGTEAFF.

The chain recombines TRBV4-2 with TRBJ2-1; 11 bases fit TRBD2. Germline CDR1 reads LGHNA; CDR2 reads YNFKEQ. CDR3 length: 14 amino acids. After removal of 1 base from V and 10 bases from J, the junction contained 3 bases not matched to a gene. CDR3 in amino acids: CASSQGSGGDEQFF. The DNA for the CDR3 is TGTGCCAGCAGCCAAGGTAGCGGGGGGGACGAGCAGTTCTTC.

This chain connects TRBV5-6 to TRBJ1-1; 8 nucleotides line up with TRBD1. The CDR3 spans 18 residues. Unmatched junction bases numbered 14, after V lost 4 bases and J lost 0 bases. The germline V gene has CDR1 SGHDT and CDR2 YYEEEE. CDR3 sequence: CASSTTGGWNLMNTEAFF. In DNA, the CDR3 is TGTGCCAGCAGCACCACAGGGGGATGGAATCTGATGAACACTGAAGCTTTCTTT.

The DNA for the CDR3 is TGTGCCAGCAGCCTAAGGTCTCCGGGACAGTCAGATACGCAGTATTTT. Translating it yields CASSLRSPGQSDTQYF. The chain uses TRBV7-2 and TRBJ2-3; 7 bases are shared with TRBD1. From germline, CDR1 is SGHTA and CDR2 FQGNSA. The CDR3 consists of 16 residues. V trimming: 5 bases; J trimming: 4 bases; junction bases outside the gene matches: 12.

The CDR3 region is CAWTAMVAGRIYGYTF. CDR3 in DNA: TGTGCCTGGACAGCCATGGTGGCAGGGCGGATCTATGGCTACACCTTC. The chain is built from TRBV30 and TRBJ1-2; a weak D match, TRBD1 (5 bases). Germline V gives CDR1 GTSNPN, CDR2 SVGIG (reference sequence). The ends were cut back, 4 bases at V and 4 bases at J, with 22 bases in the middle. CDR3 length: 16 amino acids.

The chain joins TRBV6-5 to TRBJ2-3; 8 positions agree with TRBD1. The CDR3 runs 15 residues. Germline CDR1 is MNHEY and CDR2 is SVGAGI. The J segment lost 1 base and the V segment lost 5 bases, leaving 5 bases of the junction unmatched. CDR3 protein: CASSQTGGRTDTQYF. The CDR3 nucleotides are TGTGCCAGCAGTCAAACAGGGGGGCGCACAGATACGCAGTATTTT.

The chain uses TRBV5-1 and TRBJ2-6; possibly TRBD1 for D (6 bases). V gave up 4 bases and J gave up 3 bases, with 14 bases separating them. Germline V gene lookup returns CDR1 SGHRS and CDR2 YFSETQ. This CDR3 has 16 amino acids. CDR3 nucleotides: TGCGCCAGCAGCGCCCAACAGGGTCTTGGGGCCAACGTCCTGACTTTC. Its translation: CASSAQQGLGANVLTF.

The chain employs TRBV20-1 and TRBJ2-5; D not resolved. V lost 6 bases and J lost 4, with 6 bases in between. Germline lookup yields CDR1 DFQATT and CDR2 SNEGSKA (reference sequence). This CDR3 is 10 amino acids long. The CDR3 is CSASLETQYF. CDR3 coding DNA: TGCAGTGCGAGTCTAGAGACCCAGTACTTC.

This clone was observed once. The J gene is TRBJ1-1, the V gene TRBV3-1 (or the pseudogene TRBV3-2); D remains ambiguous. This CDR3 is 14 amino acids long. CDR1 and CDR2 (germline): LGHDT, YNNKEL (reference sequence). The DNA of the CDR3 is TGTGTATCGACCGCGGCATACGGGGACACTGAAGCTTTCTTT. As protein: CVSTAAYGDTEAFF.

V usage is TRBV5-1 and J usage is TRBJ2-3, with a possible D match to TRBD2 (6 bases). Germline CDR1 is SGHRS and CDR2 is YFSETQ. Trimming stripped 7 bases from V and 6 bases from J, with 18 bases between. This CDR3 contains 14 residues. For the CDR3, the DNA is TGCGCCAGCCGTCCCTCCGGGGCGGGGGATACGCAGTATTTT. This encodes CASRPSGAGDTQYF.

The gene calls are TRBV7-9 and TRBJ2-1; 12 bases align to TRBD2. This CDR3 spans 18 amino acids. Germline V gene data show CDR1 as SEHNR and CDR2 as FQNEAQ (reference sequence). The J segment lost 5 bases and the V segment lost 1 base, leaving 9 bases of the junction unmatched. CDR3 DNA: TGTGCCAGCAGCTTAGGGGCCCCCGGGACTAGCGGGCACAATGAGCAGTTCTTC. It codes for CASSLGAPGTSGHNEQFF.

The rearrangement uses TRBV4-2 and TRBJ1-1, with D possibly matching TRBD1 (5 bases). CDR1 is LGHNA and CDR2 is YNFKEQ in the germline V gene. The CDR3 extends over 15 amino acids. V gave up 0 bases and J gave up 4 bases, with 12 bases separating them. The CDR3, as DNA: TGTGCCAGCAGCCAAGATGGGGGGTTATCCACTGAAGCTTTCTTT. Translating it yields CASSQDGGLSTEAFF.

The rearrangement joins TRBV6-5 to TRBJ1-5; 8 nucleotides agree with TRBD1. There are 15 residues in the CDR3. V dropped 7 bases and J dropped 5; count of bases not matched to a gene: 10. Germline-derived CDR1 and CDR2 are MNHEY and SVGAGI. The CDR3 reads CASKVAGGEYQPQHF. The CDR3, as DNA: TGTGCCAGCAAGGTAGCAGGGGGCGAATATCAGCCCCAGCATTTT.

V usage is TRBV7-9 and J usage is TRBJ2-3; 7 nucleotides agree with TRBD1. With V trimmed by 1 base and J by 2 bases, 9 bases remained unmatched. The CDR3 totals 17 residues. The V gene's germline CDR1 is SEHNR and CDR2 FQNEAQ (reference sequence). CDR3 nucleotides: TGTGCCAGCAGCTTAGATCTGGGGACAGCAAACACAGATACGCAGTATTTT. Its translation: CASSLDLGTANTDTQYF.

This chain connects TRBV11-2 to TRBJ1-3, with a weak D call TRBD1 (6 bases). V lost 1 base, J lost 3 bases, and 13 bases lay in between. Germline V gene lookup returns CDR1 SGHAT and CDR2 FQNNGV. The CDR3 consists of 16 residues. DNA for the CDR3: TGTGCCAGCAGCTTAGTAGCAGGGGCTGGTGGAAACACCATATATTTT. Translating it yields CASSLVAGAGGNTIYF. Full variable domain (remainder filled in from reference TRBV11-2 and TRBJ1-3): EAGVAQSPRYKIIEKRQSVAFWCNPISGHATLYWYQQILGQGPKLLIQFQNNGVVDDSQLPKDRFSAERLKGVDSTLKIQPAKLEDSAVYLCASSLVAGAGGNTIYFGEGSWLTVV.

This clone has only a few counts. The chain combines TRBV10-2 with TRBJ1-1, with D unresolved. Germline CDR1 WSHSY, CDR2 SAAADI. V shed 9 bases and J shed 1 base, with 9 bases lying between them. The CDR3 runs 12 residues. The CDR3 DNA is TGCGCCAGTTCAGGAACGAACACTGAAGCTTTCTTT. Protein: CASSGTNTEAFF.

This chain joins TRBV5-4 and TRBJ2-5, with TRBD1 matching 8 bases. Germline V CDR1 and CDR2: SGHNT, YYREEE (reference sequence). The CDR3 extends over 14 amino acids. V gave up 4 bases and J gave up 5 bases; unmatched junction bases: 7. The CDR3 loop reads CASSVDRGLETQYF. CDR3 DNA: TGTGCCAGCAGCGTCGACAGGGGTCTTGAGACCCAGTACTTC.

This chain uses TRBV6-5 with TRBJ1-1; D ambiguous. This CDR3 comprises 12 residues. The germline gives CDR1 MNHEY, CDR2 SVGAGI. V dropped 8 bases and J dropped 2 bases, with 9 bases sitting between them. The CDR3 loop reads CASEYRNTEAFF. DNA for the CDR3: TGTGCCAGCGAGTACAGAAACACTGAAGCTTTCTTT.

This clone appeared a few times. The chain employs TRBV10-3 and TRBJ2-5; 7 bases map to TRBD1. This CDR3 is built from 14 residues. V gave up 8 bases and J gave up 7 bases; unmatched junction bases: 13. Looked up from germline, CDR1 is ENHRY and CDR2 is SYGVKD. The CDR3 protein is CAISFDRALGTQYF. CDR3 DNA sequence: TGTGCCATCTCATTCGACAGGGCTCTAGGGACCCAGTACTTC.

The CDR3 loop reads CASSWSVAFF. The CDR3 nucleotides are TGTGCCAGCAGCTGGAGTGTCGCTTTCTTT. The chain links TRBV2 to TRBJ1-1; D unclear. Germline V gene lookup returns CDR1 SNHLY and CDR2 FYNNEI. The CDR3 loop spans 10 amino acids. V lost 6 bases, J lost 11 bases, and 10 bases lay in between.

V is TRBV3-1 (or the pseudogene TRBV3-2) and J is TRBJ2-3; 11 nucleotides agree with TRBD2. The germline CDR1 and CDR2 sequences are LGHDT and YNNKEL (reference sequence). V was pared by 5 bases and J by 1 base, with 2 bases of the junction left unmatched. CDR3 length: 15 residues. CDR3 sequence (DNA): TGTGCCAGCAGCTTAGCGGGGGGGGGCACAGATACGCAGTATTTT. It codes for CASSLAGGGTDTQYF.

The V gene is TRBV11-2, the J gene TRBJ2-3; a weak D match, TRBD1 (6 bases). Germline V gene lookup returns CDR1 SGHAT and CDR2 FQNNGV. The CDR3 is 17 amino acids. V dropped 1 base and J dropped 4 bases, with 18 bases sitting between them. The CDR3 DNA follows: TGTGCCAGCAGCTTAGTAGGCGGAGACAGGCCGGCAGATACGCAGTATTTT. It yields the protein CASSLVGGDRPADTQYF.

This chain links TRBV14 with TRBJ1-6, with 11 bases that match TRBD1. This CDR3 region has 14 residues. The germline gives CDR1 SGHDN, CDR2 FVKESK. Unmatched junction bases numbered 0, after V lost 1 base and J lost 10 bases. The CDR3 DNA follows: TGTGCCAGCAGCCAAGGGGACAGGGGGTCACCCCTCCACTTT. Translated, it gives CASSQGDRGSPLHF.

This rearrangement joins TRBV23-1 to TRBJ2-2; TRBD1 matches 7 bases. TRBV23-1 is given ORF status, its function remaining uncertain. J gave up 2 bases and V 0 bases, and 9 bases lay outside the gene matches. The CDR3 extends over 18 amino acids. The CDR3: CASSQSCPGQRNTGELFF. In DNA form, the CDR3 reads TGCGCCAGCAGTCAATCATGCCCGGGACAGCGAAACACCGGGGAGCTGTTTTTT.